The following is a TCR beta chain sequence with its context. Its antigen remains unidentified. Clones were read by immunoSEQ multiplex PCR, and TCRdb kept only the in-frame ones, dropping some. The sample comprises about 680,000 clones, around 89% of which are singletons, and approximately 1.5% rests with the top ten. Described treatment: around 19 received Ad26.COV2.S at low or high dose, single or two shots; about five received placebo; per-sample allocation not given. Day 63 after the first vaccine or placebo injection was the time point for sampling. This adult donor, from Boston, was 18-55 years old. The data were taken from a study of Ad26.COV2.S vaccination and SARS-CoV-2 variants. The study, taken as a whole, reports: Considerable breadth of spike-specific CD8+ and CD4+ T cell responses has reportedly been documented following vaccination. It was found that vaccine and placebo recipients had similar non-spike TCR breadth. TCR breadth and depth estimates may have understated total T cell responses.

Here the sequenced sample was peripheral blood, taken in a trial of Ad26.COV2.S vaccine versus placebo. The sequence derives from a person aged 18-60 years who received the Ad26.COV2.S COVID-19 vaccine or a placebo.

In nucleotides, the CDR3 is TGTGCCAGCACCAAGGGCGGCCAAGAAGCTTTCTTT. The encoded protein is CASTKGGQEAFF. The genes are TRBV6-6 and TRBJ1-1; D unresolved. Germline CDR1 and CDR2: MNHNY and SVGAGI (reference sequence). The CDR3 is made up of 12 amino acids. V lost 7 bases, J lost 8 bases, and 14 bases lay in between.